This is a list of T cell receptor beta chains from one sample in a study of blood T cell repertoires in COVID-19. Profiled with immunoSEQ multiplex PCR; TCRdb holds only in-frame clones, not every one. Here the sample spans 250,000 or so clones, 70% to 85% being singletons. What was sequenced was peripheral blood. These receptors came from a man aged 35-49 years who had recovered from COVID-19. Each CDR3 is given with its conserved first and last residue. A D gene is named only where the DNA matches it firmly. Clone size is stated in some rows and not others, as once, few, many or a class when expanded.

V: TRBV11-2; J: TRBJ2-5; D: TRBD2; size: -; CDR3: CASSSTRQLPRGGTQYF; DNA: TGTGCCAGCAGCTCGACTAGGCAACTCCCTCGGGGGGGGACCCAGTACTTC
V: TRBV7-2; J: TRBJ2-5; D: TRBD2; size: -; CDR3: CASSLKWRGRVGETQYF; DNA: TGTGCCAGCAGCTTAAAATGGCGGGGGAGGGTTGGAGAGACCCAGTACTTC
V: TRBV7-2; J: TRBJ1-2; D: TRBD1; size: -; CDR3: CASSNLGGTFDYGYTF; DNA: TGTGCCAGCAGTAACTTAGGGGGCACGTTCGACTATGGCTACACCTTC
V: TRBV3-1/TRBV3-2; J: TRBJ2-5; D: -; size: -; CDR3: CASSHRTTQETQYF; DNA: TGTGCCAGCAGCCATAGGACTACACAAGAGACCCAGTACTTC
V: TRBV5-1; J: TRBJ2-5; D: -; size: -; CDR3: CASSLQEQETQYF; DNA: TGCGCCAGCAGCTTACAGGAACAAGAGACCCAGTACTTC
V: TRBV19; J: TRBJ1-2; D: TRBD1; size: -; CDR3: CASSQGGGYGYTF; DNA: TGTGCCAGTAGTCAAGGGGGCGGCTATGGCTACACCTTC
V: TRBV7-2; J: TRBJ2-1; D: TRBD2; size: -; CDR3: CASSRTSGGAIYNEQFF; DNA: TGTGCCAGCAGCCGGACTAGCGGGGGGGCAATATACAATGAGCAGTTCTTC
V: TRBV4-3; J: TRBJ2-3; D: TRBD2; size: -; CDR3: CASSQEVAGGFGDTQYF; DNA: TGCGCCAGCAGCCAAGAAGTAGCGGGGGGGTTTGGAGATACGCAGTATTTT
V: TRBV19; J: TRBJ1-1; D: -; size: -; CDR3: CASSTRIRQPRRNTEAFF; DNA: TGTGCCAGTAGTACGAGAATAAGACAGCCGAGGAGGAACACTGAAGCTTTCTTT
V: TRBV9; J: TRBJ2-7; D: -; size: -; CDR3: CASSLTGFGVAAYEQYF; DNA: TGTGCCAGCAGCCTTACAGGGTTCGGGGTGGCGGCCTACGAGCAGTACTTC
V: TRBV13; J: TRBJ2-5; D: TRBD1; size: few; CDR3: CASSLGGAGGSLETQYF; DNA: TGTGCCAGCAGCTTAGGCGGCGCAGGGGGTAGTCTAGAGACCCAGTACTTC
V: TRBV10-3; J: TRBJ2-5; D: TRBD1; size: -; CDR3: CAISDAGTEETQYF; DNA: TGTGCCATCAGTGATGCCGGGACAGAAGAGACCCAGTACTTC
V: TRBV11-2; J: TRBJ1-1; D: -; size: -; CDR3: CASSAMAGSNTEAFF; DNA: TGTGCCAGCAGCGCGATGGCAGGATCGAACACTGAAGCTTTCTTT
V: TRBV5-1; J: TRBJ2-7; D: TRBD1; size: many; CDR3: CASSWDRGEQYF; DNA: TGCGCCAGCAGCTGGGACAGGGGCGAGCAGTACTTC